This T cell receptor beta chain was profiled in a study of control samples from healthy donors and cancer patients. TCRdb's table, derived via immunoSEQ multiplex PCR, lists solely in-frame clones and lacks some. This table has 250,000 to 300,000 clones, roughly 82% appearing once. The germline gives CDR1 SGHTA, CDR2 FQGTGA. The ends were cut back, 7 bases at V and 5 bases at J, with 17 bases in the middle. This CDR3 is 14 amino acids long. The sequencing sample was made of PBMCs. This rearrangement joins TRBV7-3 to TRBJ2-5; D unclear. The TCR sequence derives from a woman between 55 and 75 years old with lung cancer. The CDR3 is CASTLEAGRETQYF. CDR3 coding DNA: TGTGCCAGCACCCTCGAGGCCGGTCGGGAGACCCAGTACTTC.